The 18 T cell receptor beta chains listed next were all sequenced from one sample in a study of beta chain features in type 1 diabetes. Findings and limits, study-wide: Shortening of TCRB CDR3s, moderate but significant, appeared in all four CD4+ subsets of Type 1 diabetes patients.

These receptors have no identified antigens. The whole isolated RNA underwent reverse transcription, so sequencing captured expressed TCRB transcripts. Repertoires were generated with immunoSEQ multiplex PCR, while TCRdb's copy carries only in-frame clones and drops some. The table has a few hundred thousand clones, less than 15% seen once. The sample comprised naive CD4+ T cells from blood. The origin of the receptors is a woman in her late teens or twenties with type 1 diabetes.

This clone has only a few counts. J is TRBJ2-1 and V is TRBV5-4; TRBD2 aligns across 7 bases. The V gene end was trimmed by 9 bases and the J gene end by 0 bases; junction bases not matched to a gene: 9. CDR1 and CDR2 (germline): SGHNT, YYREEE (reference sequence). The CDR3 sequence is 15 residues long. This chain's CDR3 is CATNPTSASYNEQFF. The DNA for the CDR3 is TGTGCCACCAACCCCACTAGCGCCTCCTACAATGAGCAGTTCTTC.

This clone came up a few times. The gene calls are TRBV30 and TRBJ2-1, with 13 bases matching TRBD2. The J segment lost 8 bases and the V segment lost 5 bases, leaving 0 bases of the junction unmatched. The CDR3 covers 12 residues. The V gene's germline CDR1 is GTSNPN and CDR2 SVGIG (reference sequence). The CDR3 region is CAWGLAGDEQFF. CDR3 sequence (DNA): TGTGCCTGGGGACTAGCGGGAGATGAGCAGTTCTTC.

This clone has just a few counts. Other DNA sequences from this sample encode an identical CDR3 as well. J is TRBJ2-1 and V is TRBV7-2, with TRBD2 identical over 8 bases. CDR3 size: 13 residues. Germline values: CDR1 SGHTA, CDR2 FQGNSA. V lost 1 base, J lost 7 bases, and 0 bases stayed unmatched. CDR3 region: CASSLGLANEQFF. CDR3 DNA: TGTGCCAGCAGCTTAGGACTAGCGAATGAGCAGTTCTTC.

The chain has TRBV11-2 and TRBJ2-1, with 9 bases lining up with TRBD1. CDR1 is SGHAT and CDR2 is FQNNGV in the germline V gene. V shed 10 bases and J 4 bases; nucleotides not matched to a gene: 5. The CDR3 covers 13 residues. CDR3 DNA sequence: TGTGCCATCGGGACAGGGACTTACAATGAGCAGTTCTTC. Translating it yields CAIGTGTYNEQFF.

This clone was found a few times. The chain has TRBV29-1 and TRBJ2-3; 9 bases align to TRBD2. Germline CDR1 is SQVTM and CDR2 is ANQGSEA. The ends lost 7 bases at V and 4 bases at J; junction bases unmatched: 15. This CDR3 has 16 amino acids. The CDR3 loop reads CSAVNSSGRRADTQYF. The DNA of the CDR3 is TGCAGCGCCGTTAATAGTAGCGGGAGAAGGGCAGATACGCAGTATTTT.

The chain uses TRBV27 and TRBJ2-7; TRBD1 is a possible D gene (5 bases). CDR1 is MNHEY, CDR2 SMNVEV, per germline (reference sequence). This CDR3 is 11 amino acids long. V was pared by 7 bases and J by 5 bases, with 9 bases between. The CDR3 loop reads CASNRGNEQYF. In DNA form, the CDR3 reads TGTGCCAGCAATAGGGGAAACGAGCAGTACTTC.

The chain recombines TRBV9 with TRBJ2-3; TRBD2 aligns across 13 bases. In germline, CDR1 is SGDLS, CDR2 YYNGEE. The CDR3 length is 16 residues. The V segment lost 4 bases and the J segment 3 bases; nucleotides outside the gene matches: 5. CDR3 sequence reads: CASSLRLAGGTDTQYF. CDR3 sequence (DNA): TGTGCCAGCAGCCTCCGACTAGCGGGAGGAACAGATACGCAGTATTTT. The variable domain in full, with the rest retrieved from reference TRBV9 and TRBJ2-3, is DSGVTQTPKHLITATGQRVTLRCSPRSGDLSVYWYQQSLDQGLQFLIQYYNGEERAKGNILERFSAQQFPDLHSELNLSSLELGDSALYFCASSLRLAGGTDTQYFGPGTRLTVL.

The table lists this clone with a few counts. The chain uses TRBV6-6 and TRBJ2-7; D ambiguous. Trimming cost V 4 bases and J 7 bases, with 17 bases left between them. The CDR3 consists of 14 residues. Germline V CDR1 and CDR2: MNHNY, SVGAGI (reference sequence). CDR3 in DNA: TGTGCCAGCAGTTCCCACATGGGCTCTAAGGAGCAGTACTTC. Translated: CASSSHMGSKEQYF.

This chain joins TRBV30 and TRBJ2-1; TRBD2 agrees at 8 bases. This CDR3 is 15 amino acids long. Trimming at V came to 3 bases and at J to 6 bases, leaving 10 bases not matched to a gene. Germline lookup yields CDR1 GTSNPN and CDR2 SVGIG (reference sequence). DNA of the CDR3: TGTGCCTGGAGGCCTTTCGGGAGGGCCCTCAATGAGCAGTTCTTC. Encoded protein: CAWRPFGRALNEQFF.

The chain uses TRBV5-1 and TRBJ2-1; D gene ambiguous. The germline V gene encodes CDR1 SGHRS and CDR2 YFSETQ. The CDR3 consists of 13 residues. V was clipped by 4 bases and J by 1 base, with 6 bases between them. CDR3 region: CASSHRSYNEQFF. DNA for the CDR3: TGCGCCAGCAGCCACAGATCCTACAATGAGCAGTTCTTC.

The genes are TRBV5-1 and TRBJ2-1; 9 bases are a match to TRBD2. J lost 4 bases, V lost 8 bases, and 10 bases had no gene match. CDR3 size: 15 residues. Germline-derived CDR1 and CDR2 are SGHRS and YFSETQ. The CDR3 reads CASYEAGGSYNEQFF. The CDR3 DNA sequence: TGCGCCAGTTACGAAGCGGGAGGTTCGTACAATGAGCAGTTCTTC.

V is TRBV13 and J is TRBJ2-2, with D tentatively TRBD2 (6 bases). Germline CDR1 and CDR2: PRHDT and FYEKMQ (reference sequence). V dropped 2 bases and J dropped 1 base, with 17 bases sitting between them. The CDR3 sequence is 18 residues long. As DNA, the CDR3 is TGTGCCAGCAGCTTAAATCCTAGCGCGATCATGAACACCGGGGAGCTGTTTTTT. Residues: CASSLNPSAIMNTGELFF.

The chain recombines TRBV9 with TRBJ2-1, with no clear D. The CDR3 has 17 amino acids. Trimming left V 0 bases short and J 0 bases short, with 13 bases between. Per germline, CDR1 SGDLS and CDR2 YYNGEE. CDR3 bases: TGTGCCAGCAGCGTAGAAATTGGCGGAAGCTCCTACAATGAGCAGTTCTTC. As protein: CASSVEIGGSSYNEQFF.

CDR3: CASSLVRQTPDQETQYF. DNA for the CDR3: TGTGCCAGCAGCTTGGTTCGACAGACCCCGGACCAAGAGACCCAGTACTTC. This chain uses TRBV7-9 with TRBJ2-5, with D possibly being TRBD1 (5 bases). The germline gives CDR1 SEHNR, CDR2 FQNEAQ (reference sequence). The CDR3 has 17 amino acids. Trimming removed 3 bases from V and 0 bases from J, with 17 bases in between.

The chain carries TRBV6-6 and TRBJ1-2, with 7 positions matching TRBD1. This CDR3 comprises 13 residues. V dropped 6 bases and J dropped 5; count of bases not matched to a gene: 6. Germline V CDR1 and CDR2: MNHNY, SVGAGI (reference sequence). CDR3 residues: CASRLTGPYGYTF. In nucleotides, the CDR3 is TGTGCCAGCAGGCTGACAGGGCCTTATGGCTACACCTTC.

This clone appeared a few times. The V and J genes are TRBV19 and TRBJ1-5; D might be TRBD1 (6 bases). Germline V gives CDR1 LNHDA, CDR2 SQIVND (reference sequence). Trimming cost V 6 bases and J 0 bases, with 12 bases left between them. This CDR3 is 15 amino acids long. For the CDR3, the DNA is TGTGCCAGTAGCGGTGACAGGTATAGCAATCAGCCCCAGCATTTT. This translates into CASSGDRYSNQPQHF.

The chain's CDR3 is CASSLKSEQFF. CDR3 sequence (DNA): TGCGCCAGCAGCTTGAAGAGTGAGCAGTTCTTC. J is TRBJ2-1 and V is TRBV5-1; D is unclear. The CDR3 loop spans 11 amino acids. V lost 1 base and J 9 bases, leaving 5 bases between the germline ends. Germline lookup yields CDR1 SGHRS and CDR2 YFSETQ.

The chain has TRBV30 and TRBJ2-1; 8 nucleotides match TRBD2. CDR1 is GTSNPN, CDR2 SVGIG, per germline (reference sequence). CDR3 length equals 15 residues. V lost 4 bases and J lost 4; bases outside the gene matches: 9. The CDR3 sequence is CAWMLLAGTYNEQFF. CDR3 coding DNA: TGTGCCTGGATGCTTTTAGCGGGAACATACAATGAGCAGTTCTTC.